This TCR beta chain was recovered during a study of post-analysis software for immune sequencing data (dated by TCRdb to between 2014 and 2017). Some background on the complete study: Relapsing-remitting, secondary progressive and progressive-relapsing multiple sclerosis were recorded as disease courses, and subtype annotation was lacking for some patients. Patient repertoires were compared against 10 to 12 previously published healthy control repertoires from donors aged about 6 to 27 years. A subset of samples was prepared in parallel using single-end sample barcoding, then pooled and co-amplified after Illumina adapter ligation.

Results the study describes overall, beyond this receptor: Multiple sclerosis patients had significantly lower normalized Chao1 diversity than controls, a result that suggests substantial peripheral T-cell clonal expansion. Significantly higher frequencies in patients than in controls were found for a few TRBV segments, including TRBV5-6, TRBV5-1 and TRBV20-1. Strong co-clustering of samples prepared in the same batch was shown by direct clustering with F measure, prompting a batch-effect correction. The control group was slightly older than the multiple sclerosis patient group.

TCR beta repertoires were profiled from peripheral blood of roughly 13 young patients with multiple sclerosis to demonstrate the VDJtools post-analysis software. The multiple sclerosis patients were children and adolescents ranging in age from roughly 6 to 15 years. This clonotype has more than one count but fewer than ten. Its antigen is unknown. No clone much larger than this one lies a single base away; base qualities are absent. From the germline V gene, CDR1 is SQVTM and CDR2 is ANQGSEA. The CDR3 spans 16 residues, from the cysteine through the phenylalanine. Only CDR3 DNA remains: 48 bases, in frame from the first base. Library method: PCR. The sample was run on an Illumina HiSeq 2500. To reduce PCR and sequencing biases, unique molecular identifiers were incorporated into the TCR beta cDNA libraries. Per 1 to 10 million input T cells, approximately 500,000 cDNA molecules were obtained, such that each molecule approximated one T cell. The patient libraries were prepared and sequenced with the same protocol used for the earlier healthy control dataset. Samples belonging to the same batch were prepared together, multiplexed and sequenced on a shared HiSeq lane. The authors' pipeline ran thus. Raw barcoded reads were processed with MIGEC, and single-read molecular identifier groups were discarded before consensus assembly and CDR3 extraction. VDJtools was used for post-analysis of the clonotype tables, and diversity was normalized by down-sampling every dataset to the size of the smallest sample. Repertoire overlap clustering matched CDR3 amino acid but not nucleotide sequences to correct batch-related cross-sample contamination. TCRdb ran its own pipeline on the public reads, namely fastp trimming at Q25 and MiXCR clone calling, and kept in-frame beta chains. Each record represents a unique CDR3 protein, reported with the most common genes and DNA among its rows. Here the V and J calls rest on TCRdb's processing, not on the authors' analysis. This sample holds fewer than 900,000 distinct CDR3 sequences; under 60% were observed only once. Together, the top ten hold 4.9% of the sample.

In this chain, TRBV29-1 is recombined with TRBJ2-5, with 11 bases matching TRBD1. The better agreement between TRBJ2-7 and the DNA end casts doubt on the J call. The sequenced sample consisted of blood. The sequence was obtained from a girl aged 5 to 17 with multiple sclerosis. The sequenced DNA is TGCAGCGTTGAGGGCGACCGGGACAGGGGGGCCTACGAGCAGTACTTC. This encodes CSVEGDRDRGAYEQYF.